This T cell receptor (beta chain) came from a study of shared clonotypes between healthy human individuals. Background on the study: Ranging from 18 to 49 in age, donors were a couple of women and a few men.

Sequencing was at deep level. Assay: immunoSEQ multiplex PCR; the TCRdb copy retains only in-frame clones and omits some. The repertoire holds some 2.4 million clones, with roughly 93% as singletons. This CDR3 is 15 amino acids long. V dropped 2 bases and J dropped 0 bases, with 11 bases sitting between them. The V gene's germline CDR1 is MNHEY and CDR2 SVGAGI. Material for sequencing was naive CD4+ T cells from PBMCs. The subset denotes: CD45RA+ positively selected. This TCR was sampled from a man between 18 and 29 years old in good health. Some clones in this sample may be carry-over from other donors' samples. V and J are TRBV6-5 and TRBJ2-7; a possible D gene is TRBD1 (6 bases). CDR3 amino acids: CASSYEQGSSYEQYF. CDR3 in DNA: TGTGCCAGCAGTTACGAACAGGGTAGCTCCTACGAGCAGTACTTC.